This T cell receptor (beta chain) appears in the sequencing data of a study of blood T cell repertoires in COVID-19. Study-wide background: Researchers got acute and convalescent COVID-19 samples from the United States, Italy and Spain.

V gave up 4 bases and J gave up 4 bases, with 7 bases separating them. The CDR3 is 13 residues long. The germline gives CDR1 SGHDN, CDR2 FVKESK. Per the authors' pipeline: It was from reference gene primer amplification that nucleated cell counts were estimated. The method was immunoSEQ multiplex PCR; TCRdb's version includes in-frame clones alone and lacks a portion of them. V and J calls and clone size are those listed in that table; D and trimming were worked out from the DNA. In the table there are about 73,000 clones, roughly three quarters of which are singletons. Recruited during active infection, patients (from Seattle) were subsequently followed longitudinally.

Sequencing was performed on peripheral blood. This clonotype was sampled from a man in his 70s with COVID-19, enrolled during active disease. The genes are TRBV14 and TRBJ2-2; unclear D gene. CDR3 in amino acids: CASSPTLTGELFF. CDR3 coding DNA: TGTGCCAGCAGCCCGACACTCACCGGGGAGCTGTTTTTT.